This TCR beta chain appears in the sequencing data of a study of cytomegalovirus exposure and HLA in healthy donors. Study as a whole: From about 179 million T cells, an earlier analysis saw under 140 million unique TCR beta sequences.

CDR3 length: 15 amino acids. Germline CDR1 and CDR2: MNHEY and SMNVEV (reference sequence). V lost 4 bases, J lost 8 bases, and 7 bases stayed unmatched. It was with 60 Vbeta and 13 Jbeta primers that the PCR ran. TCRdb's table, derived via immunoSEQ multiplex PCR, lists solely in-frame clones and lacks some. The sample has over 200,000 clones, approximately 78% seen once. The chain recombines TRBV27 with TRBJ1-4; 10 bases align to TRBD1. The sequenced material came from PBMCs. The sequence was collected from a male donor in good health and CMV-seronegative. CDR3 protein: CASSSYGTGEEKLFF. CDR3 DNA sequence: TGTGCCAGCAGTTCGTACGGGACAGGGGAGGAAAAACTGTTTTTT.